The 28 T cell receptor beta chains in this list originate from one sample, sequenced in a study of T cell responses to AZD1222 COVID-19 vaccine. This table comes from immunoSEQ multiplex PCR, and its TCRdb copy is limited to in-frame clones, with some not included. The table lists over 100,000 clones, about 85% of them singletons. Sequencing was performed on peripheral blood, taken on day 0 of AZD1222 vaccination. The receptors here all came from an adult in good health.

This sequence joins TRBV5-8 and TRBJ2-1, with TRBD2 matching 9 bases. V was pared by 1 base and J by 10 bases, with 6 bases of the junction left unmatched. CDR1 SGHTS and CDR2 YDEGEE come from the germline V gene. CDR3 length: 14 amino acids. In DNA form, the CDR3 reads TGTGCCAGCAGCTTGTGGCGGGAGGGTTGGGAGCAGTTCTTC. It encodes CASSLWREGWEQFF.

V usage is TRBV28 and J usage is TRBJ2-3; D perhaps matches TRBD1 (5 bases). The length of the CDR3 is 14 residues. The germline V gene has CDR1 MDHEN and CDR2 SYDVKM. Trimming removed 6 bases from V and 2 bases from J, with 12 bases in between. CDR3 in amino acids: CASRGRANTDTQYF. Here the CDR3 DNA reads TGTGCCAGCAGGGGCAGGGCTAACACAGATACGCAGTATTTT.

The chain links TRBV19 to TRBJ1-5; possible D gene TRBD1, 5 bases. Between the trimmed V and J ends, which lost 5 bases and 6 bases, there was a span of 14 bases. CDR3 length: 14 amino acids. CDR1 and CDR2 (germline): LNHDA, SQIVND (reference sequence). CDR3 amino acids: CASSPWTRSQPQHF. For the CDR3, the DNA is TGTGCCAGTAGTCCCTGGACAAGATCTCAGCCCCAGCATTTT.

CDR3 coding DNA: TGTGCCAGCAGTTCCCTCCAGGGGGCGAGTTCACCCCTCCACTTT. Translating gives CASSSLQGASSPLHF. This rearrangement joins TRBV6-2 or TRBV6-3 to TRBJ1-6, with 8 bases identical to TRBD1. This CDR3 has 15 amino acids. Looked up from germline, CDR1 is MNHEY and CDR2 is SVGEGT. V dropped 4 bases and J dropped 9; count of bases not matched to a gene: 8.

V usage is TRBV5-1 and J usage is TRBJ1-1; D might be TRBD1 (6 bases). Trimming took 0 bases from V and 2 from J, leaving 14 bases between them. Germline lookup yields CDR1 SGHRS and CDR2 YFSETQ. This CDR3 has 16 amino acids. The chain's CDR3 is CASSLVPGQLNTEAFF. CDR3 sequence (DNA): TGCGCCAGCAGCTTGGTACCTGGACAGCTAAACACTGAAGCTTTCTTT.

The chain carries TRBV7-9 and TRBJ2-7; D is possibly TRBD1 or TRBD2 (8 bases each). CDR1 SEHNR and CDR2 FQNEAQ come from the germline V gene (reference sequence). There are 15 residues in the CDR3. Trimming took 5 bases from V and 2 from J, leaving 16 bases between them. CDR3 protein: CASSPRGGQAYEQYF. CDR3 coding DNA: TGTGCCAGCAGCCCCCGGGGGGGACAGGCCTACGAGCAGTACTTC.

This clone is a singleton in its sample. The J gene is TRBJ2-6, the V gene TRBV19; 7 bases are a match to TRBD1. This CDR3 contains 16 residues. Germline V gives CDR1 LNHDA, CDR2 SQIVND (reference sequence). CDR3 sequence reads: CDISVGDSSGANVLTF. The CDR3 DNA is TGTGACATAAGCGTAGGGGACAGCTCTGGGGCCAACGTCCTGACTTTC.

The rearrangement joins TRBV27 to TRBJ2-5; D gene unclear. The CDR3 sequence is 11 residues long. V lost 3 bases and J lost 4, with 3 bases in between. CDR1 and CDR2 from the germline V gene are MNHEY and SMNVEV (reference sequence). In nucleotides, the CDR3 is TGTGCCAGCAGTTTGGGAGAGACCCAGTACTTC. It specifies CASSLGETQYF.

The sample holds one count of this clone. This chain joins TRBV5-1 and TRBJ1-5; no clear D. Trimming removed 7 bases at V and 6 bases at J, with 11 bases between. The CDR3 length is 12 residues. Per germline, CDR1 SGHRS and CDR2 YFSETQ. This CDR3 reads CASWEEGQPQHF. CDR3 in DNA: TGCGCCAGCTGGGAAGAGGGTCAGCCCCAGCATTTT.

In its sample, this clone was seen a few times. The chain has TRBV10-3 and TRBJ1-1, with a weak D call TRBD1 (5 bases). The CDR3 sequence is 15 residues long. Germline lookup yields CDR1 ENHRY and CDR2 SYGVKD. V lost 0 bases and J 4 bases, leaving 12 bases between the germline ends. The CDR3 DNA reads TGTGCCATCAGTGAGTCCGGAGGGGCGGGCACTGAAGCTTTCTTT. Translating gives CAISESGGAGTEAFF.

The rearrangement joins TRBV9 to TRBJ2-1; maybe TRBD2 (7 bases). Deletions cut 0 bases from V and 4 bases from J, with 29 bases between. Germline lookup yields CDR1 SGDLS and CDR2 YYNGEE. The CDR3 is made up of 21 amino acids. DNA of the CDR3: TGTGCCAGCAGCGTAGGTTGGGGGGGCGGACATGTGGGTCGTAGTTACAATGAGCAGTTCTTC. This translates into CASSVGWGGGHVGRSYNEQFF.

The J gene is TRBJ2-2, the V gene TRBV11-2; D not certain. V lost 3 bases to trimming and J lost 0 bases, with 8 bases between them. There are 15 residues in the CDR3. From germline, CDR1 is SGHAT and CDR2 FQNNGV. CDR3 in DNA: TGTGCCAGCAGCTTTGGACGGACGAACACCGGGGAGCTGTTTTTT. It translates to CASSFGRTNTGELFF.

The chain carries TRBV28 and TRBJ2-1; D gene uncertain. CDR1 and CDR2 from the germline V gene are MDHEN and SYDVKM. With 4 bases removed from V and 7 bases from J, the gap between germline ends came to 11 bases. This CDR3 region has 13 residues. CDR3 nucleotide sequence: TGTGCCAGCAGTTCATCAATTGAAAATGAGCAGTTCTTC. Protein product: CASSSSIENEQFF.

This chain uses TRBV7-3 with TRBJ2-3, with TRBD2 matching over 8 bases. This CDR3 comprises 15 residues. V lost 2 bases, J lost 3 bases, and 4 bases stayed unmatched. Germline V lookup: CDR1 SGHTA, CDR2 FQGTGA. CDR3 sequence reads: CASSLRGGSTDTQYF. CDR3 coding DNA: TGTGCCAGCAGCTTACGGGGGGGCAGTACAGATACGCAGTATTTT.

V and J are TRBV4-2 and TRBJ2-5; 8 bases are shared with TRBD2. This CDR3 spans 16 amino acids. The germline CDR1 and CDR2 sequences are LGHNA and YNFKEQ. Germline trimming cut 1 base from V and 5 bases from J; bases unmatched to any gene: 9. CDR3 DNA: TGTGCCAGCAGCCAAGTGGCTAGCGGGTTAGGTGAGACCCAGTACTTC. The encoded protein is CASSQVASGLGETQYF.

The V and J genes are TRBV29-1 and TRBJ2-7; TRBD1 matches 9 bases. V dropped 2 bases and J dropped 7; count of bases not matched to a gene: 6. Germline assignment: CDR1 SQVTM and CDR2 ANQGSEA. This CDR3 has 13 amino acids. In nucleotides, the CDR3 is TGCAGCGTTGAAACAGGGGGCGAAGGGGAGCAGTACTTC. Translated: CSVETGGEGEQYF.

V usage is TRBV7-2 and J usage is TRBJ2-7; a weak D match, TRBD2 (6 bases). The CDR3 extends over 14 amino acids. Germline CDR1 is SGHTA and CDR2 is FQGNSA. Trimming took 5 bases from V and 4 from J, leaving 15 bases between them. In DNA form, the CDR3 reads TGTGCCAGCAGCCCGGGGGACGGGTTATACGAGCAGTACTTC. It codes for CASSPGDGLYEQYF.

The rearrangement joins TRBV2 to TRBJ1-2; TRBD1 matches at 7 bases. Per the germline V gene, CDR1 is SNHLY and CDR2 is FYNNEI. The V gene end was trimmed by 10 bases and the J gene end by 8 bases; junction bases not matched to a gene: 22. The CDR3 length is 16 residues. The CDR3 is CANTRFQTGTTGGYTF. The CDR3 region has the DNA TGTGCCAACACCCGGTTCCAGACAGGGACAACTGGGGGCTACACCTTC.

The gene calls are TRBV28 and TRBJ2-7, with 11 bases that match TRBD1. The CDR3 spans 17 residues. The junction had 8 bases not matched to a gene; V was cut back by 2 bases and J by 2 bases. Germline CDR1 reads MDHEN; CDR2 reads SYDVKM. CDR3 DNA: TGTGCCAGCAGTTTACCGGACAGGGGGCGCAGGACCTACGAGCAGTACTTC. Amino acid sequence: CASSLPDRGRRTYEQYF.

The CDR3 DNA follows: TGTGCCAGCAGCCCGGGGACAGGGAGGGAGACCCAGTACTTC. Its translation: CASSPGTGRETQYF. The chain uses TRBV5-4 and TRBJ2-5; 9 bases align to TRBD1. CDR1 and CDR2 (germline): SGHNT, YYREEE (reference sequence). V was pared by 4 bases and J by 5 bases, with 6 bases of the junction left unmatched. This CDR3 comprises 14 residues.

This clone appeared once. The rearrangement links TRBV18 to TRBJ2-7; unclear D gene. The CDR3 loop spans 14 amino acids. Trimming pared 4 bases from V and 0 bases from J, leaving 10 bases between. Germline V gene lookup returns CDR1 KGHSH and CDR2 LQKENI. The CDR3 here is CASSHKALSYEQYF. CDR3 nucleotide sequence: TGTGCCAGCTCACATAAGGCACTCTCCTACGAGCAGTACTTC.

The chain combines TRBV6-5 with TRBJ2-7; 9 nucleotides line up with TRBD2. Germline lookup yields CDR1 MNHEY and CDR2 SVGAGI. Unmatched junction bases numbered 6, after V lost 6 bases and J lost 3 bases. The CDR3 runs to 14 residues. The CDR3 DNA follows: TGTGCCAGCAGGAAGCGGGGGGTGGTCTACGAGCAGTACTTC. It specifies CASRKRGVVYEQYF.

This clone has just one count. V gene TRBV30 combines with J gene TRBJ2-5, with a possible D match to TRBD2 (6 bases). Trimming removed 1 base from V and 3 bases from J, with 9 bases in between. From germline, CDR1 is GTSNPN and CDR2 SVGIG (reference sequence). The length of the CDR3 is 13 residues. The CDR3 DNA reads TGTGCCTGGAGTGGGGACTTAAAAGAGACCCAGTACTTC. It specifies CAWSGDLKETQYF.

CDR3 in DNA: TGCACCAGCAGCCAGCCCCTAGCGACGAGGGGGGATGAGCAGTTCTTC. It encodes CTSSQPLATRGDEQFF. The V gene is TRBV1, the J gene TRBJ2-1. TRBV1 is described as a pseudogene. This CDR3 is built from 16 residues.

V gene TRBV27 combines with J gene TRBJ2-2; 10 nucleotides line up with TRBD2. J lost 1 base, V lost 6 bases, and 14 bases had no gene match. There are 19 residues in the CDR3. Germline CDR1 is MNHEY and CDR2 is SMNVEV (reference sequence). DNA for the CDR3: TGTGCCAGCAGCACCCTTAGGGGGCGGACTAGCGGGAACACCGGGGAGCTGTTTTTT. It specifies CASSTLRGRTSGNTGELFF.

This clone is a singleton in its sample. The chain joins TRBV9 to TRBJ2-1; 8 bases are a match to TRBD2. Germline V gives CDR1 SGDLS, CDR2 YYNGEE. The CDR3 runs 17 residues. V dropped 2 bases and J dropped 0; count of bases not matched to a gene: 7. The CDR3 is CASSVRTSWPSYNEQFF. The CDR3 DNA reads as TGTGCCAGCAGCGTGAGGACTAGCTGGCCCTCCTACAATGAGCAGTTCTTC.

CDR3 in DNA: TGTGCCTGGAGTGGTCGGGCCTACAATGAGCAGTTCTTC. It specifies CAWSGRAYNEQFF. The J gene is TRBJ2-1, the V gene TRBV30; D call uncertain. This CDR3 contains 13 residues. The V and J ends lost 1 base and 2 bases respectively, with 6 bases between them. Germline loops: CDR1 GTSNPN, CDR2 SVGIG (reference sequence).

The chain carries TRBV2 and TRBJ1-4; D gene ambiguous. CDR1 is SNHLY, CDR2 FYNNEI, per germline. The CDR3 is 12 amino acids. Trimming removed 2 bases at V and 2 bases at J, with 0 bases between. The CDR3 sequence is CASSETNEKLFF. Written as DNA, the CDR3 is TGTGCCAGCAGTGAAACTAATGAAAAACTGTTTTTT.